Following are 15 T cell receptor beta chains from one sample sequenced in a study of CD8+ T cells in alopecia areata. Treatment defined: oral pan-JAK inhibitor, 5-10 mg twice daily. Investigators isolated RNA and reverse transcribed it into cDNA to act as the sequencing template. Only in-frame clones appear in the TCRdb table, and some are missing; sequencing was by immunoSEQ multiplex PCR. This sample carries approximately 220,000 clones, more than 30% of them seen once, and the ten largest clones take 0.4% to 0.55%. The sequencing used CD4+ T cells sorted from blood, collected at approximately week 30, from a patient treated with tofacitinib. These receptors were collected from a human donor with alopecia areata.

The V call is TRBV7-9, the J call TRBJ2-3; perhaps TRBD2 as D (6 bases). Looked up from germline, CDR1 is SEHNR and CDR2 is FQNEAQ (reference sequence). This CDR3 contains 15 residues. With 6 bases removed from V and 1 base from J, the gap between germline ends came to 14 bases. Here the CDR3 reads CASRHGGDRTDTQYF. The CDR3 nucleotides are TGTGCCAGCAGGCACGGGGGTGACCGCACAGATACGCAGTATTTT. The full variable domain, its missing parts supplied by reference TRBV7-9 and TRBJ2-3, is DTGVSQNPRHKITKRGQNVTFRCDPISEHNRLYWYRQTLGQGPEFLTYFQNEAQLEKSRLLSDRFSAERPKGSFSTLEIQRTEQGDSAMYLCASRHGGDRTDTQYFGPGTRLTVL.

CDR3 coding DNA: TGCGCCAGCAGCCAGACAGGGAATACTAACTATGGCTACACCTTC. Protein sequence: CASSQTGNTNYGYTF. The V gene is TRBV5-1, the J gene TRBJ1-2; 7 bases map to TRBD1. The germline gives CDR1 SGHRS, CDR2 YFSETQ. V dropped 4 bases and J dropped 0; count of bases not matched to a gene: 6. This CDR3 region has 15 residues.

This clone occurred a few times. The CDR3 sequence is CASSDEVSNQPQHF. The CDR3 nucleotides are TGTGCCAGCAGCGATGAAGTTAGCAATCAGCCCCAGCATTTT. J is TRBJ1-5 and V is TRBV7-9; D gene unclear. The germline gives CDR1 SEHNR, CDR2 FQNEAQ (reference sequence). The CDR3 length is 14 residues. The V and J ends lost 5 bases and 0 bases respectively, with 8 bases between them. The full variable domain, its missing parts supplied by reference TRBV7-9 and TRBJ1-5, is DTGVSQNPRHKITKRGQNVTFRCDPISEHNRLYWYRQTLGQGPEFLTYFQNEAQLEKSRLLSDRFSAERPKGSFSTLEIQRTEQGDSAMYLCASSDEVSNQPQHFGDGTRLSIL.

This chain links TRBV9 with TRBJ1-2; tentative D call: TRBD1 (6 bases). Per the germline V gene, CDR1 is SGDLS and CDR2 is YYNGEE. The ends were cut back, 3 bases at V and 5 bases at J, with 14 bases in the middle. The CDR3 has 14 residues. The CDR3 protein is CASSGQVNSYGYTF. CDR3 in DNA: TGTGCCAGCAGCGGACAGGTTAATTCGTATGGCTACACCTTC.

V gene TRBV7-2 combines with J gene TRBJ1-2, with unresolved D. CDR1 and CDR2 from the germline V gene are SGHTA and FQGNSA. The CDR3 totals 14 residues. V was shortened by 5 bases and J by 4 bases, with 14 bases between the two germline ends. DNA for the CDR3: TGTGCCAGCAGCCCTAAGCGGGCCCGCTATGGCTACACCTTC. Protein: CASSPKRARYGYTF.

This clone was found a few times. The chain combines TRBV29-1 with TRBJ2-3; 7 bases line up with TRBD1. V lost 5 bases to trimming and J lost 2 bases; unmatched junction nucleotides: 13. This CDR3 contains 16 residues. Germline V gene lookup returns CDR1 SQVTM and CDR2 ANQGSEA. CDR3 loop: CSVTRRTGAYTDTQYF. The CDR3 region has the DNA TGCAGCGTTACCAGAAGGACAGGAGCCTACACAGATACGCAGTATTTT.

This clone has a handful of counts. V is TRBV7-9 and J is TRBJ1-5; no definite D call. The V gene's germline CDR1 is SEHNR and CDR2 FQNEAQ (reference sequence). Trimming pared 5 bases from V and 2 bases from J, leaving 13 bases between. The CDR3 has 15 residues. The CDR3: CASSPGSTGNQPQHF. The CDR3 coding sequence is TGTGCCAGCAGCCCCGGTAGTACGGGCAATCAGCCCCAGCATTTT. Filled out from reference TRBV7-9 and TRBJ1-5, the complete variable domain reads DTGVSQNPRHKITKRGQNVTFRCDPISEHNRLYWYRQTLGQGPEFLTYFQNEAQLEKSRLLSDRFSAERPKGSFSTLEIQRTEQGDSAMYLCASSPGSTGNQPQHFGDGTRLSIL.

CDR3 sequence: CASRGQGSSGANVLTF. The CDR3 DNA reads TGCGCCAGCAGAGGGCAGGGAAGCTCTGGGGCCAACGTCCTGACTTTC. This sequence joins TRBV10-2 and TRBJ2-6; D is perhaps TRBD1 (5 bases). Germline V gene lookup returns CDR1 WSHSY and CDR2 SAAADI. The CDR3 is 16 residues long. The V end was cut by 6 bases, the J end by 0 bases, with 12 bases between.

The CDR3 loop is CATSREATSYEQYF. As DNA, the CDR3 is TGTGCCACCAGCAGAGAGGCGACCTCCTACGAGCAGTACTTC. The chain combines TRBV15 with TRBJ2-7; D ambiguous. V was pared by 0 bases and J by 0 bases, with 6 bases between. Per the germline V gene, CDR1 is LNHNV and CDR2 is YYDKDF (reference sequence). The CDR3 is made up of 14 amino acids.

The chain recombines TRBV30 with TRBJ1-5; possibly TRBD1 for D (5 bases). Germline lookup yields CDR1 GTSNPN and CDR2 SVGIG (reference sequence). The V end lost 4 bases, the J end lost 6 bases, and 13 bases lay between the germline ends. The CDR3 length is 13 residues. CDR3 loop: CAWNRDLTQPQHF. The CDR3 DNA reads TGTGCCTGGAATAGGGACCTTACTCAGCCCCAGCATTTT.

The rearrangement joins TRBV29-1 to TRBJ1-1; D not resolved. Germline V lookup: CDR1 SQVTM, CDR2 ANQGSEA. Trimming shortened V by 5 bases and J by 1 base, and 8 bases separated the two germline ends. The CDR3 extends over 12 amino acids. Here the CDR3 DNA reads TGCAGCGTTTGGAGGCAGAACACTGAAGCTTTCTTT. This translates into CSVWRQNTEAFF.

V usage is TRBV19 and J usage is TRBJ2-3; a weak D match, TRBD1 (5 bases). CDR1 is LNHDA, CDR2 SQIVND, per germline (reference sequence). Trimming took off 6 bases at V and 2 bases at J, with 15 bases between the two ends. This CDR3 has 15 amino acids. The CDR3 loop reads CASSLGVQPTDTQYF. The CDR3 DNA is TGTGCCAGTAGCCTAGGGGTCCAACCCACAGATACGCAGTATTTT.

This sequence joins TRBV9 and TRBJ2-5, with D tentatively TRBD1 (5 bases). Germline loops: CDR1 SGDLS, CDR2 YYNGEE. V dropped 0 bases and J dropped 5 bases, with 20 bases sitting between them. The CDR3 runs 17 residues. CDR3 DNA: TGTGCCAGCAGCGTAGCCCCAGTAGGGGCGCCGGGTGAGACCCAGTACTTC. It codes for CASSVAPVGAPGETQYF.

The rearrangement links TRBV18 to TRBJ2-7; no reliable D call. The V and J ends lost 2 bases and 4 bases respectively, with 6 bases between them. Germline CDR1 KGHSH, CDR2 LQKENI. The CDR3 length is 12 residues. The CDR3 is CASSPEKYEQYF. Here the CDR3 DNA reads TGTGCCAGCTCACCAGAAAAGTACGAGCAGTACTTC. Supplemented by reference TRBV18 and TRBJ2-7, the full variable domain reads NAGVMQNPRHLVRRRGQEARLRCSPMKGHSHVYWYRQLPEEGLKFMVYLQKENIIDESGMPKERFSAEFPKEGPSILRIQQVVRGDSAAYFCASSPEKYEQYFGPGTRLTVT.

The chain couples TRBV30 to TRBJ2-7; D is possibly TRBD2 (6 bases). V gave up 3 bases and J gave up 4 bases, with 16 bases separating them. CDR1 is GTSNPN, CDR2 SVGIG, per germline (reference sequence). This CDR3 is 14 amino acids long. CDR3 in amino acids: CAWSREAGLYEQYF. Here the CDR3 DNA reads TGTGCCTGGAGCCGAGAAGCGGGCTTGTACGAGCAGTACTTC.